This T cell receptor (beta chain) was retrieved from a study of control samples from healthy donors and cancer patients. V was cut by 3 bases and J by 2 bases, with 12 bases left in between. CDR3 length: 15 amino acids. In germline, CDR1 is KGHSH, CDR2 LQKENI. Clones were sequenced by immunoSEQ multiplex PCR, and TCRdb holds only the in-frame ones, with some missing. This table holds about 97,000 clones, roughly 90% found once. The clonotype originates from a man aged 25 to 40 in good health. This chain connects TRBV18 to TRBJ2-3, with a tentative D call TRBD1 (6 bases). What was sequenced was blood. CDR3 bases: TGTGCCAGCTCACCGCTGACAGGTTCCACAGATACGCAGTATTTT. This codes for CASSPLTGSTDTQYF.